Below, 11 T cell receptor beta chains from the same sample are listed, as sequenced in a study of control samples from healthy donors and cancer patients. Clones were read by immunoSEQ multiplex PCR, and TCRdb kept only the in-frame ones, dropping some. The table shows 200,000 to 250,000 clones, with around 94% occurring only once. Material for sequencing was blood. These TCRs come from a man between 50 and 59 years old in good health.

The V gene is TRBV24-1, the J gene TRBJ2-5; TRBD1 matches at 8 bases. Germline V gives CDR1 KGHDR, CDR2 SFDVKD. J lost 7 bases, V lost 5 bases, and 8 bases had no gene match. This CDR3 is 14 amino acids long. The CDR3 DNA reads TGTGCCACCAGTGCTGGACAGGGAGAAATGACCCAGTACTTC. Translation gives CATSAGQGEMTQYF.

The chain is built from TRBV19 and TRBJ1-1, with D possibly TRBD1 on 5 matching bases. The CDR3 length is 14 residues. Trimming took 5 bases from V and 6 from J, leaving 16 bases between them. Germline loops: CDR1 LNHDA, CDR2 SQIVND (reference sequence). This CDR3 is CASSSMTAGPEAFF. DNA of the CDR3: TGTGCCAGTAGTTCTATGACAGCAGGACCTGAAGCTTTCTTT.

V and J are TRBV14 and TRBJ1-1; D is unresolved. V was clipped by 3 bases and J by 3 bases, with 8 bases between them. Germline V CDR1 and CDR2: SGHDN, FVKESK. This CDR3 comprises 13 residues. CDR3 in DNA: TGTGCCAGCAGCCAGAACCTAGACACTGAAGCTTTCTTT. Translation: CASSQNLDTEAFF.

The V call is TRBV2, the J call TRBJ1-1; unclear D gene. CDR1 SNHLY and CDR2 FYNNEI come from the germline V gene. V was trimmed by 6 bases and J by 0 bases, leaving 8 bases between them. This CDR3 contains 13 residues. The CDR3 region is CASRAEMNTEAFF. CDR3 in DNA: TGTGCCAGCAGGGCAGAAATGAACACTGAAGCTTTCTTT.

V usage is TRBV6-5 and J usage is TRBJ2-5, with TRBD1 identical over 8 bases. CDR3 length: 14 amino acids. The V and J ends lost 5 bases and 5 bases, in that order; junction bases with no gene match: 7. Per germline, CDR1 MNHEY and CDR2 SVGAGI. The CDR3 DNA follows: TGTGCCAGCAGTCGCCAGGGGGCGCCGGAGACCCAGTACTTC. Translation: CASSRQGAPETQYF.

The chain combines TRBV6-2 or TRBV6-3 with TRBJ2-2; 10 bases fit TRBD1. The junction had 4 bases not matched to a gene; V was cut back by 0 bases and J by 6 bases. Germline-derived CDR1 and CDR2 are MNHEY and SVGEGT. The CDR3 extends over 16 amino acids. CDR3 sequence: CASSYSRTGGAGELFF. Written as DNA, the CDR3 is TGTGCCAGCAGTTACTCGAGGACAGGGGGGGCCGGGGAGCTGTTTTTT.

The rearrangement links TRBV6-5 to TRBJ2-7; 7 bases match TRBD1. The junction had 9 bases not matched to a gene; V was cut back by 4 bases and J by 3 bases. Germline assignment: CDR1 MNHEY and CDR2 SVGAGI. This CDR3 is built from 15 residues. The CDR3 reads CASSSDRALIYEQYF. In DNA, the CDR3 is TGTGCCAGCAGTTCCGACAGGGCTCTGATCTACGAGCAGTACTTC.

In nucleotides, the CDR3 is TGTGCCAGCAGCCCTCTCCGGCGAGGGGGCGCCTACAATGAGCAGTTCTTC. This gives the protein CASSPLRRGGAYNEQFF. The rearrangement joins TRBV3-1 (or the pseudogene TRBV3-2) to TRBJ2-1; TRBD1 aligns across 7 bases. This CDR3 has 17 residues. J lost 2 bases, V lost 4 bases, and 11 bases had no gene match. The V gene's germline CDR1 is LGHDT and CDR2 YNNKEL (reference sequence).

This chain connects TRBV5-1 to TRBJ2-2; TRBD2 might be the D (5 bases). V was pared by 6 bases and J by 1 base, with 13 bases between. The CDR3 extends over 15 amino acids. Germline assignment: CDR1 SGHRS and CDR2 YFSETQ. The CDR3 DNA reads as TGCGCCAGCATTCGGGGAGATTTGAACACCGGGGAGCTGTTTTTT. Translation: CASIRGDLNTGELFF. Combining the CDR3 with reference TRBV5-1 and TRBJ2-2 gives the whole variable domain KAGVTQTPRYLIKTRGQQVTLSCSPISGHRSVSWYQQTPGQGLQFLFEYFSETQRNKGNFPGRFSGRQFSNSRSEMNVSTLELGDSALYLCASIRGDLNTGELFFGEGSRLTVL.

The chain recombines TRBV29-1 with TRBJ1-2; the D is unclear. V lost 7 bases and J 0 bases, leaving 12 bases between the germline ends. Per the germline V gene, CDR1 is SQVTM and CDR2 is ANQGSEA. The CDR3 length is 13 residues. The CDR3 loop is CSAGKEPNYGYTF. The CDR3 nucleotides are TGCAGCGCGGGGAAGGAACCTAACTATGGCTACACCTTC.

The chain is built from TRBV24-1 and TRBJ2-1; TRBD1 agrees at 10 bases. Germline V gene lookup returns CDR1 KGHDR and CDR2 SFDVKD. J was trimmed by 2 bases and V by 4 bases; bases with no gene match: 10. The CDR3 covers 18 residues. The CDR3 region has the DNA TGTGCCACCAGTGAAAGTGGGACCGGGACAGGGGCCTACAATGAGCAGTTCTTC. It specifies CATSESGTGTGAYNEQFF.